The following is a T cell receptor (beta chain) sequence with its context. Its specificity is unknown. The entry originates in a study of T cell responses to AZD1222 COVID-19 vaccine. Overall study findings and caveats: The donors showed a predominance of white British ancestry and of females, with possible underestimation of clonal diversity.

Generated by immunoSEQ multiplex PCR, the TCRdb table keeps only in-frame clones and is missing some. Here the sample spans about 140,000 clones, more than 90% being singletons. This sequence was found in an adult in good health. This material consisted of peripheral blood, taken on day 0 of AZD1222 vaccination.

The CDR3 spells CASSRGPPEKLFF. The CDR3 nucleotides are TGTGCCAGCAGCCGCGGACCTCCTGAAAAACTGTTTTTT. V usage is TRBV5-5 and J usage is TRBJ1-4; D remains unclear. CDR1 is SGHKS, CDR2 YYEKEE, per germline (reference sequence). CDR3 length: 13 residues. The V and J ends lost 4 bases and 7 bases respectively, with 11 bases between them.